This TCR beta chain was sequenced in a study of shared clonotypes between healthy human individuals. Study-level points and caveats: Relative to memory subsets, naive subsets generally showed larger estimated richness.

Note on this clone: Antigen: not known.

CD45RO-negative CD8 cells positively selected for CCR7 made up the naive population, which excluded terminally differentiated effector memory CD45RA+ cells. Only in-frame clones appear in the TCRdb table, and some are missing; sequencing was by immunoSEQ multiplex PCR. The table records hundreds of thousands of clones, about 95% of them present only once. Sequencing input: naive CD8+ T cells sorted from blood. The receptor comes from a woman in her twenties or thirties in good health.

As DNA, the CDR3 is TGTGCCAGCAGTTTTACAGGGGCTAGCACAGATACGCAGTATTTT. This sequence encodes CASSFTGASTDTQYF. V and J are TRBV28 and TRBJ2-3, with 7 bases aligning to TRBD1. Germline V gene sequence: CDR1 MDHEN, CDR2 SYDVKM. The CDR3 loop spans 15 amino acids. The ends lost 3 bases at V and 0 bases at J; junction bases unmatched: 3.